The 30 T cell receptor delta chains below were found in one sample sequenced in a study of gamma-delta chains in newborns, infants, children. TCRdb reprocessed the reads using CATT. The sample lists over 3,000 delta-chain clones; 8.5% to 12% were seen once. The sequencing sample was made of blood. All receptors derive from a child who was a newborn, infant or young child, either healthy, febrile or measles-vaccinated (not recorded which).

Comment on this clone: This clone may be a read error of a much larger clone one base away. The rearrangement links TRDV2 to TRDJ1; the match to TRDD3 covers 9 bases. Germline loops: CDR1 GEAIGNYY, CDR2 EKD. This CDR3 spans 15 amino acids. The trim removed 3 bases at V and 4 bases at J, leaving 8 bases unmatched. In nucleotides, the CDR3 is TGTGCCTGTGACTTTCCACTGGGGGACTGCGATAAACTCATCTTT. Amino acid sequence: CACDFPLGDCDKLIF.

This chain's CDR3 is CATLLGDSSLATRQLFF. For the CDR3, the DNA is TGTGCCACTCTGCTGGGGGACAGCTCCTTGGCCACCCGACAGCTGTTTTTC. No V gene was called here, but the J gene is TRDJ3; TRDD3 is the table's D call, not checked against the DNA. The CDR3 sequence is 17 residues long.

On this clone: A clone one base away is much larger, so this may be a read error. The CDR3: CALGELPRLYWGFFTRQIFF. In nucleotides, the CDR3 is TGTGCTCTTGGGGAACTTCCGAGGCTGTACTGGGGGTTTTTCACCCGACAGATATTTTTC. No V gene call was produced; the J gene was TRDJ3; TRDD3 is taken as the D call from the table, unchecked against the DNA. This CDR3 comprises 20 residues.

In its sample, this clone was seen a few times. Since a much larger clone is just one base distant, this may be a read error. The identical CDR3 is also encoded by other nucleotide sequences in the sample. The chain recombines TRDV2 with TRDJ3; 7 bases agree with TRDD3. The CDR3 has 20 amino acids. The germline gives CDR1 GEAIGNYY, CDR2 EKD. In nucleotides, the CDR3 is TGTGCCTGTGACACCGTGGAGGGATACCGGAGCTCCTGGGACACCCGGCAGATGTTTTTC. This gives the protein CACDTVEGYRSSWDTRQMFF.

A note on this clone: In the same sample, other DNA sequences code for this CDR3. This sequence joins TRDV2 and TRDJ3, with 7 bases that match TRDD3. Germline matching of the DNA provided the J gene here, since TCRdb leaves it blank. Looked up from germline, CDR1 is GEAIGNYY and CDR2 is EKD. CDR3 length: 20 residues. The junction had 10 bases not matched to a gene; V was cut back by 0 bases and J by 0 bases. The CDR3 sequence: CACDTGCGGSSSWDTRQMFF. The CDR3 DNA reads as TGTGCCTGTGACACCGGATGTGGGGGAAGCAGCTCCTGGGACACCCGACAGATGTTTTTC.

A word on this clone: A single base separates this from a much larger clone, so it may be a read error. At the DNA level, this CDR3 is encoded by other sequences in the same sample as well. J is TRDJ1 and V is TRDV2, with 10 bases matching TRDD3. Germline V CDR1 and CDR2: GEAIGNYY, EKD. This CDR3 has 15 residues. CDR3 sequence reads: CACDPLLGDTDKLIF. The CDR3 region has the DNA TGCGCCTGTGACCCTTTACTGGGGGATACCGATAAACTCATCTTT.

To note about this clone: This clone may be a read error of a much larger clone one base away. This chain joins TRDV2 and TRDJ3, with 9 bases that match TRDD3. The J gene comes from matching the DNA to germline here; TCRdb lacks it. Trimming took 1 base from V and 0 from J; bases not matched to a gene: 9. This CDR3 has 20 amino acids. Germline CDR1 is GEAIGNYY and CDR2 is EKD. CDR3 DNA: TGTGCCTGTGACACGTACTGGGGGACCGACTGCTCCTGGGACACCCGACAGATGTTTTTC. Translation gives CACDTYWGTDCSWDTRQMFF.

There are a few counts of this clone. TCRdb records a much larger clone's protein for this DNA, with a difference at residue 8 that likely arises from a read error; the protein given is the translation of the DNA. This chain links TRDV2 with TRDJ3; D is possibly TRDD3 (5 bases). CDR1 is GEAIGNYY, CDR2 EKD, per germline. V was clipped by 0 bases and J by 6 bases, with 14 bases between them. This CDR3 region has 17 residues. CDR3 sequence reads: CACDTVGNLEDTRQMFF. The CDR3 DNA reads as TGTGCCTGTGACACCGTGGGGAATTTAGAGGACACCCGACAGATGTTTTTC.

The genes are TRDV2 and TRDJ3; weak D call: TRDD3 (6 bases). The J gene comes from matching the DNA to germline here; TCRdb lacks it. V was shortened by 2 bases and J by 2 bases, with 15 bases between the two germline ends. CDR1 GEAIGNYY and CDR2 EKD come from the germline V gene. The CDR3 is 18 amino acids. For the CDR3, the DNA is TGTGCCTGTGACAAAGGAAGGAGGGATACCTGGGACACCCGACAGATGTTTTTC. This translates into CACDKGRRDTWDTRQMFF.

About this clone itself: The translation of this DNA and the TCRdb protein of a much larger clone differ at residue 12, probably owing to a read error; the protein shown here is translated from the DNA. The chain is built from TRDV2 and TRDJ2; 9 bases are shared with TRDD3. Germline CDR1 reads GEAIGNYY; CDR2 reads EKD. The length of the CDR3 is 14 residues. The CDR3 DNA sequence: TGTGCCTGTGACAGGGGATACGCTACAGCACAACCCTTCTTT. Its translation: CACDRGYATAQPFF.

By share of the sample, this clone is medium-sized. V gene TRDV2 combines with J gene TRDJ3; TRDD3 is a possible D gene (6 bases). The CDR3 contains 19 residues. The V gene lost 0 bases and the J gene lost 0 bases, with 14 bases spanning the gap. Germline V gives CDR1 GEAIGNYY, CDR2 EKD. Here the CDR3 DNA reads TGTGCCTGTGACACCCGGGATAAGATCGGCTCCTGGGACACCCGACAGATGTTTTTC. Translating it yields CACDTRDKIGSWDTRQMFF.

This clone was counted a few times. A much larger clone lies a single base off, so this may be a read error. No DNA is shown, since the ends of the CDR3 on it are uncertain; the CDR3 is the one TCRdb lists. Other DNA sequences within the sample encode an identical CDR3. CDR3 amino acids: CAASAAPPVGIGTDKLIF. The V gene is TRAV29/DV5, the J gene TRDJ1; the D segment call TRDD3 is taken from the table without a DNA check. A total of 18 residues make up the CDR3, ends included. The germline V gene has CDR1 NSMFDY and CDR2 ISSIKDK.

With regard to this clone: This DNA's translation and the protein TCRdb lists, from a much larger clone, do not match at residue 9, likely due to a read error; the protein shown is translated from the DNA. The V gene is TRDV2, the J gene TRDJ1, with 8 bases fitting TRDD3. The CDR3 contains 14 residues. V was pared by 4 bases and J by 3 bases, with 6 bases of the junction left unmatched. Germline V gene lookup returns CDR1 GEAIGNYY and CDR2 EKD. This CDR3 is CACEEWGIADKLIF. CDR3 bases: TGTGCCTGTGAGGAATGGGGGATCGCCGATAAACTCATCTTT.

This clone occurred a few times. Other DNA sequences in this specimen translate into the identical CDR3. The chain couples TRDV2 to TRDJ3; no clear D. Germline lookup yields CDR1 GEAIGNYY and CDR2 EKD. V was pared by 0 bases and J by 0 bases, with 8 bases between. The length of the CDR3 is 17 residues. The CDR3 DNA is TGTGCCTGTGACACCGCCGGGAGCTCCTGGGACACCCGACAGATGTTTTTC. Translated, it gives CACDTAGSSWDTRQMFF.

There are a few counts of this clone. TCRdb's listed protein matches a much larger clone and diverges from this DNA's translation at residue 3, likely through a read error; the protein shown comes from the DNA. The chain is built from TRDV2 and TRDJ2, with 9 bases lining up with TRDD3. The CDR3 spans 17 residues. CDR1 and CDR2 (germline): GEAIGNYY, EKD. The CDR3 bases are TGTGCCCGTGACCCGATGGGGGATAAGGCTTTGACAGCACAACTCTTCTTT. Translation gives CARDPMGDKALTAQLFF.

A word on this clone: An end of the junction does not agree with germline; a read error may underlie this. The V gene is TRDV2, the J gene TRDJ3, with D maybe TRDD3 (6 bases). Germline V gives CDR1 GEAIGNYY, CDR2 EKD. The CDR3 totals 17 residues. The CDR3: CACETLTGSWGTRQMFF. The CDR3 region has the DNA TGTGCCTGTGAAACCCTTACTGGCTCCTGGGGCACCCGTCAGATGTTTTTC.

This clone was recorded a few times. It differs at one base from a far larger clone, so likely a read error. In the same sample, other DNA sequences code for this CDR3. J is TRDJ2 and V is TRDV2; 8 bases fit TRDD3. Germline CDR1 reads GEAIGNYY; CDR2 reads EKD. The CDR3 consists of 14 residues. In nucleotides, the CDR3 is TGTGCCTGTGACACCTGGGGGATGACTGCACAACTCTTCTTT. Translated: CACDTWGMTAQLFF.

V usage is TRDV2 and J usage is TRDJ2; 9 nucleotides match TRDD3. TCRdb records no J gene; here it was assigned by comparing the DNA to germline. Trimming took 1 base from V and 4 from J; bases not matched to a gene: 12. Germline CDR1 GEAIGNYY, CDR2 EKD. This CDR3 has 18 amino acids. The CDR3 loop is CACDTGRGDTSWTAQLFF. DNA of the CDR3: TGTGCCTGTGACACTGGAAGGGGGGATACATCGTGGACAGCACAACTCTTCTTT.

Concerning this clone: With a much larger clone just one base away, this may be a read error. This sequence joins TRDV2 and TRDJ3, with 12 bases matching TRDD3. Germline V lookup: CDR1 GEAIGNYY, CDR2 EKD. The CDR3 runs 22 residues. The CDR3 loop is CARDTGYWGILQSSWDTRQMFF. The CDR3 region has the DNA TGTGCCCGTGACACCGGGTACTGGGGGATACTTCAGAGCTCCTGGGACACCCGACAGATGTTTTTC.

This clone is termed medium-sized. The sample carries other DNA sequences with the same CDR3. The V gene is TRDV2, the J gene TRDJ2; 7 bases map to TRDD3. With 3 bases clipped from V and 4 bases from J, the junction kept 7 bases outside the gene matches. Germline CDR1 reads GEAIGNYY; CDR2 reads EKD. The CDR3 loop spans 15 amino acids. Written as DNA, the CDR3 is TGTGCCTGTGACCCTCTCTGGGGGTCGACAGCACAACTCTTCTTT. Translated: CACDPLWGSTAQLFF.

The chain combines TRDV1 with TRDJ1, with 10 bases aligning to TRDD3. This CDR3 has 13 residues. V lost 5 bases to trimming and J lost 6 bases; unmatched junction nucleotides: 3. Germline CDR1 TSWWSYY, CDR2 QGS. This chain's CDR3 is CALGTTGGYKLIF. The CDR3 region has the DNA TGTGCTCTTGGGACTACTGGGGGATATAAACTCATCTTT.

With regard to this clone: TCRdb pairs this DNA with a much larger clone's protein that differs at residue 10, likely a read error; the protein shown was translated from the DNA. The CDR3 is CACDTGGYSRDTRQMFF. The CDR3 DNA sequence: TGTGCCTGTGACACTGGGGGATACTCCAGGGACACCCGACAGATGTTTTTC. V is TRDV2 and J is TRDJ3; the match to TRDD3 covers 10 bases. The germline gives CDR1 GEAIGNYY, CDR2 EKD. This CDR3 has 17 residues.

This clone appeared a few times. A far bigger clonotype differs at one base, so this is likely a read error. The chain carries TRDV2 and TRDJ3, with D perhaps matching TRDD3 (6 bases). Germline lookup yields CDR1 GEAIGNYY and CDR2 EKD. The CDR3 extends over 16 amino acids. CDR3 protein: CAREGISSWDTRQMFF. The CDR3 bases are TGTGCCCGTGAAGGGATAAGCTCCTGGGACACCCGACAGATGTTTTTC.

This clone is labeled as medium-sized (0.01 to 0.1%). The same CDR3 is also encoded by other DNA sequences in this sample. CDR3 bases: TGTGCCTGTGACACACTGGGGATGTCCGATAAACTCATCTTT. This codes for CACDTLGMSDKLIF. V is TRDV2 and J is TRDJ1; 7 positions agree with TRDD3. The germline V gene has CDR1 GEAIGNYY and CDR2 EKD. This CDR3 contains 14 residues. V trimming: 1 base; J trimming: 3 bases; junction bases outside the gene matches: 4.

This clone is a singleton in its sample. This likely came from a read error, as a far larger clone is one base away. There is no V gene call, and the J gene is TRDJ3; the DNA was not compared with TRDD3, the D call given in the table. The CDR3 has 19 amino acids. The CDR3 nucleotides are TGTGCCTGTGCCACCGTACTGGGGGATATCTCCTGGGACACCCGACAGATGTTTTTC. Translated, it gives CACATVLGDISWDTRQMFF.

This clone was found a few times. The chain has TRDV1 and TRDJ2; weak D call: TRDD3 (5 bases). Trimming took 0 bases from V and 4 from J, leaving 15 bases between them. The CDR3 has 17 residues. CDR1 and CDR2 from the germline V gene are TSWWSYY and QGS. The CDR3 loop reads CALGELMGFPQTAQLFF. The CDR3 DNA follows: TGTGCTCTTGGGGAACTAATGGGGTTTCCACAGACAGCACAACTCTTCTTT.

Comments on this clone: A much larger clonotype is one base distant, so this may be a read error. The rearrangement links TRDV2 to TRDJ3; 10 bases align to TRDD3. CDR1 is GEAIGNYY, CDR2 EKD, per germline. There are 18 residues in the CDR3. The junction had 8 bases not matched to a gene; V was cut back by 3 bases and J by 4 bases. Here the CDR3 reads CACDCWGDTPWDTRQMFF. The CDR3 DNA reads as TGTGCCTGTGACTGCTGGGGGGATACGCCATGGGACACCCGACAGATGTTTTTC.

By its share, this clone is medium-sized. Other DNA sequences within the sample encode an identical CDR3. CDR3 sequence reads: CACDTVNWGIRRTWDTRQMFF. In DNA, the CDR3 is TGTGCCTGTGACACCGTAAACTGGGGGATACGCAGGACCTGGGACACCCGACAGATGTTTTTC. The chain carries TRDV2 and TRDJ3; 13 positions match TRDD3. Trimming removed 0 bases from V and 2 bases from J; junction bases left unmatched: 9. The CDR3 runs 21 residues. Germline V gives CDR1 GEAIGNYY, CDR2 EKD.

By its share, this clone is large (0.1 to 1%). The CDR3 DNA sequence: TGTGCAGCAAGCGGGGGTGGGGGATTTGGTTACACCGATAAACTCATCTTT. Its translation is CAASGGGGFGYTDKLIF. The V gene is TRAV29/DV5, the J gene TRDJ1; the match to TRDD3 covers 8 bases. CDR1 and CDR2 (germline): NSMFDY, ISSIKDK. The trim removed 0 bases at V and 0 bases at J, leaving 10 bases unmatched. This CDR3 region has 17 residues.

By share, this clone ranks as medium-sized (0.01 to 0.1%). This chain links TRDV2 with TRDJ1; TRDD3 agrees at 8 bases. Germline V gene lookup returns CDR1 GEAIGNYY and CDR2 EKD. After removal of 0 bases from V and 1 base from J, the junction contained 3 bases not matched to a gene. The CDR3 loop spans 15 amino acids. The CDR3 DNA sequence: TGTGCCTGTGACACCGGGATACGCGCCACCGATAAACTCATCTTT. Encoded protein: CACDTGIRATDKLIF.